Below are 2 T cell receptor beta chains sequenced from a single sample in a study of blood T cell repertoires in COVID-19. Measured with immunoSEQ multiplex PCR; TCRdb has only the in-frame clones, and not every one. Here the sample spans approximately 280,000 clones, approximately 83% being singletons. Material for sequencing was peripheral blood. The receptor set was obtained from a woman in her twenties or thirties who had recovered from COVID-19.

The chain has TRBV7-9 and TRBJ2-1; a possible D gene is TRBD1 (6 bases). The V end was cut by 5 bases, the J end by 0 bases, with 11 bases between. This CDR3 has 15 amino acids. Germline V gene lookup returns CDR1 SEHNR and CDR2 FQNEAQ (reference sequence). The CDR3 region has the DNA TGTGCCAGCAGCCGCCAGGGGAACTCCTACAATGAGCAGTTCTTC. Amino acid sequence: CASSRQGNSYNEQFF.

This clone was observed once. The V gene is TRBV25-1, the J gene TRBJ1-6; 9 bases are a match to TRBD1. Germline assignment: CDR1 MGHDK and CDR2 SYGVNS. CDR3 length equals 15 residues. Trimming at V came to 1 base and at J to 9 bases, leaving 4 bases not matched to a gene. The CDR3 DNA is TGTGCCAGCAGTGAATGGACAGGGGACGCTTCACCCCTCCACTTT. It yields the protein CASSEWTGDASPLHF.